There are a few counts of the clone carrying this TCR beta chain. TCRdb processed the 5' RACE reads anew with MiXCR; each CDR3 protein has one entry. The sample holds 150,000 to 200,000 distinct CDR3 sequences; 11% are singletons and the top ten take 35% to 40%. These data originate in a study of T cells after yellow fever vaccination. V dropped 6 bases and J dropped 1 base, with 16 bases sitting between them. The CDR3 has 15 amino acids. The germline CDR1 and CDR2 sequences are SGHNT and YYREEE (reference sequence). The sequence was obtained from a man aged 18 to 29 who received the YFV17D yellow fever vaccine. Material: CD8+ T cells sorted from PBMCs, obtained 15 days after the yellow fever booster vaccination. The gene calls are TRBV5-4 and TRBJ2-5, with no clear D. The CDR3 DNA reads TGTGCCAGCAACCGAGACGCGGACCTCCAAGAGACCCAGTACTTC. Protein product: CASNRDADLQETQYF.